This T cell receptor (beta chain) appears in the sequencing data of a study of T cells in Graves' hyperthyroidism and ophthalmopathy. Amplified TCR beta CDR3 regions derived from RNA transcripts. The HTBI set primed first-round TCR CDR3 RT-PCR. TCRdb fed the multiplex PCR reads into MiXCR, producing one record per CDR3 protein. The top ten clones hold about 4.9% of a sample with some 420,000 distinct CDR3 sequences, 12% to 15% of them seen once. The CDR3 totals 15 residues. With 5 bases removed from V and 4 bases from J, the gap between germline ends came to 17 bases. The germline gives CDR1 LGHNA, CDR2 YSLEER.

The sequenced material came from blood. The source is a woman aged 18-30 years with Graves' hyperthyroidism. The genes are TRBV4-3 and TRBJ1-2, with D possibly being TRBD1 (6 bases). This CDR3 is CASSLYRVGGYGYTF. DNA of the CDR3: TGCGCCAGCAGCTTATACAGGGTTGGGGGCTATGGCTACACCTTC.